The entry below describes one T cell receptor (beta chain). Some clones are missing from TCRdb's copy, which holds only in-frame ones; the method was immunoSEQ multiplex PCR. The sample includes 240,000 or so clones, 75% to 90% of them seen just once. This entry comes from a study of blood T cell repertoires in COVID-19. About the study: Donors in the United States, Italy and Spain gave samples during acute or convalescent COVID-19.

The sequenced material came from peripheral blood. The receptor was derived from a woman aged 55-69 years with active or convalescent COVID-19.

CDR3 nucleotide sequence: TGTGCCAGCAGCGCCGGGACAACCTACAATGAGCAGTTCTTC. Encoded protein: CASSAGTTYNEQFF. The V and J genes are TRBV14 and TRBJ2-1, with D possibly matching TRBD1 (6 bases). Germline CDR1 is SGHDN and CDR2 is FVKESK. This CDR3 has 14 residues. Trimming shortened V by 5 bases and J by 2 bases, and 10 bases separated the two germline ends.